These 20 T cell receptor beta chains were sequenced from one sample in a study of blood T cell repertoires in COVID-19. TCRdb's table, derived via immunoSEQ multiplex PCR, lists solely in-frame clones and lacks some. The sample has some 130,000 clones; approximately 90% are singletons. Material: peripheral blood. Receptors were obtained from a man aged 45-65 years with acute or convalescent COVID-19.

The CDR3 region is CASSEGGLARETQYF. The CDR3 coding sequence is TGTGCCAGCAGTGAAGGGGGTCTAGCGCGGGAGACCCAGTACTTC. The rearrangement joins TRBV6-1 to TRBJ2-5; D is perhaps TRBD2 (6 bases). The V gene lost 1 base and the J gene lost 5 bases, with 14 bases spanning the gap. Germline CDR1 and CDR2: MNHNS and SASEGT. The CDR3 totals 15 residues.

The J gene is TRBJ2-3, the V gene TRBV10-1, with TRBD2 matching over 14 bases. Per germline, CDR1 WNHNN and CDR2 SYGVQD (reference sequence). The CDR3 is 16 residues long. After removal of 2 bases from V and 3 bases from J, the junction contained 1 base not matched to a gene. In nucleotides, the CDR3 is TGCGCCAGCAGTGAGGGACTAGCGGGAGGTACAGATACGCAGTATTTT. It translates to CASSEGLAGGTDTQYF.

V gene TRBV5-1 combines with J gene TRBJ2-1; D perhaps matches TRBD2 (6 bases). CDR1 SGHRS and CDR2 YFSETQ come from the germline V gene. V dropped 6 bases and J dropped 4 bases, with 17 bases sitting between them. The CDR3 sequence is 15 residues long. CDR3 protein: CASTSEGNLYNEQFF. Written as DNA, the CDR3 is TGCGCCAGCACCTCGGAGGGCAACCTATACAATGAGCAGTTCTTC.

CDR3 sequence: CATSDSGTGRQPQHF. As DNA, the CDR3 is TGTGCCACCAGTGATTCCGGGACAGGGAGGCAGCCCCAGCATTTT. The chain links TRBV24-1 to TRBJ1-5; TRBD1 agrees at 9 bases. This CDR3 comprises 15 residues. The germline gives CDR1 KGHDR, CDR2 SFDVKD. V lost 2 bases, J lost 7 bases, and 5 bases stayed unmatched.

The chain has TRBV27 and TRBJ2-7, with D possibly matching TRBD2 (5 bases). Germline V gene lookup returns CDR1 MNHEY and CDR2 SMNVEV (reference sequence). The CDR3 is 14 residues long. Trimming took off 2 bases at V and 6 bases at J, with 14 bases between the two ends. The chain's CDR3 is CASSLLASRGEQYF. The CDR3 DNA reads TGTGCCAGCAGTTTACTGGCCTCCCGGGGCGAGCAGTACTTC.

CDR3 sequence (DNA): TGTGCCAGCAGTTATAGGACTAGCGGGGGAGATACGCAGTATTTT. Its protein product is CASSYRTSGGDTQYF. The chain links TRBV6-6 to TRBJ2-3, with 13 bases lining up with TRBD2. Unmatched junction bases numbered 2, after V lost 3 bases and J lost 5 bases. The CDR3 contains 15 residues. Germline V gene sequence: CDR1 MNHNY, CDR2 SVGAGI (reference sequence).

V is TRBV28 and J is TRBJ1-6, with D unresolved. The CDR3 is 12 residues long. V was shortened by 7 bases and J by 10 bases, with 11 bases between the two germline ends. The V gene's germline CDR1 is MDHEN and CDR2 SYDVKM. Written as DNA, the CDR3 is TGTGCCAGCACCGTACCGGGATCACCCCTCCACTTT. Protein product: CASTVPGSPLHF.

Only one count was recorded for this clone. V is TRBV9 and J is TRBJ1-6; possible D gene TRBD1, 6 bases. Germline CDR1 SGDLS, CDR2 YYNGEE. The CDR3 totals 17 residues. V was shortened by 1 base and J by 5 bases, with 16 bases between the two germline ends. The CDR3 loop reads CASSVLPGTTDNSPLHF. The CDR3 DNA reads TGTGCCAGCAGCGTACTTCCCGGGACAACTGATAATTCACCCCTCCACTTT.

The chain employs TRBV5-4 and TRBJ1-5, with 9 bases fitting TRBD1. The trim removed 3 bases at V and 7 bases at J, leaving 11 bases unmatched. The CDR3 contains 16 residues. Germline V gene sequence: CDR1 SGHNT, CDR2 YYREEE (reference sequence). For the CDR3, the DNA is TGTGCCAGCAGCTCGACTACAGGGGGCGCGGGGCAGCCCCAGCATTTT. Encoded protein: CASSSTTGGAGQPQHF.

CDR3 region: CASGLVYSSSYEQYF. The CDR3 nucleotides are TGTGCTAGTGGTTTGGTATACAGTAGCTCCTACGAGCAGTACTTC. The V call is TRBV12-5, the J call TRBJ2-7; D is unresolved. Between the trimmed V and J ends, which lost 0 bases and 0 bases, there was a span of 9 bases. There are 15 residues in the CDR3. From germline, CDR1 is LGHNT and CDR2 FRNRAP. Looking up the rest from reference TRBV12-5 and TRBJ2-7 gives the full variable domain: DARVTQTPRHKVTEMGQEVTMRCQPILGHNTVFWYRQTMMQGLELLAYFRNRAPLDDSGMPKDRFSAEMPDATLATLKIQPSEPRDSAVYFCASGLVYSSSYEQYFGPGTRLTVT.

This chain links TRBV6-5 with TRBJ1-1; 12 bases fit TRBD1. CDR3 length: 16 amino acids. The germline gives CDR1 MNHEY, CDR2 SVGAGI. The V segment lost 0 bases and the J segment 11 bases; nucleotides outside the gene matches: 10. CDR3 DNA sequence: TGTGCCAGCAGTTACTCACGGGACAGGGGGCGATTAGGGGCTTTCTTT. Translating gives CASSYSRDRGRLGAFF.

This chain joins TRBV6-2 or TRBV6-3 and TRBJ1-5, with D unclear. The CDR3 contains 14 residues. CDR1 MNHEY and CDR2 SVGEGT come from the germline V gene. V shed 2 bases and J shed 3 bases, with 8 bases lying between them. CDR3 sequence: CASSYERINQPQHF. In nucleotides, the CDR3 is TGTGCCAGCAGTTACGAGCGGATCAATCAGCCCCAGCATTTT.

This rearrangement joins TRBV27 to TRBJ1-1, with D unresolved. The CDR3 has 13 amino acids. Germline-derived CDR1 and CDR2 are MNHEY and SMNVEV (reference sequence). V was clipped by 6 bases and J by 1 base, with 9 bases between them. CDR3 bases: TGTGCCAGCAGCCTAAGCCCGAACACTGAAGCTTTCTTT. It translates to CASSLSPNTEAFF.

The chain combines TRBV28 with TRBJ1-1; D uncertain. CDR1 is MDHEN and CDR2 is SYDVKM in the germline V gene. With 6 bases removed from V and 1 base from J, the gap between germline ends came to 9 bases. The CDR3 covers 13 residues. In DNA, the CDR3 is TGTGCCAGCAGACCCCCCAGGAACACTGAAGCTTTCTTT. This codes for CASRPPRNTEAFF.

V gene TRBV30 combines with J gene TRBJ1-4; 9 positions agree with TRBD1. Trimming removed 2 bases from V and 7 bases from J; junction bases left unmatched: 5. The CDR3 length is 14 residues. Germline loops: CDR1 GTSNPN, CDR2 SVGIG (reference sequence). Here the CDR3 DNA reads TGTGCCTGGAGTAGACAGGGGGGGGGTGAAAAACTGTTTTTT. This translates into CAWSRQGGGEKLFF. The full variable domain, in which reference TRBV30 and TRBJ1-4 provide the parts outside the CDR3, is SQTIHQWPATLVQPVGSPLSLECTVEGTSNPNLYWYRQAAGRGLQLLFYSVGIGQISSEVPQNLSASRPQDRQFILSSKKLLLSDSGFYLCAWSRQGGGEKLFFGSGTQLSVL.

The chain employs TRBV19 and TRBJ1-5; 7 positions agree with TRBD1. CDR3 length equals 14 residues. Germline values: CDR1 LNHDA, CDR2 SQIVND (reference sequence). V dropped 1 base and J dropped 6; count of bases not matched to a gene: 3. CDR3 loop: CASSIGQGGQPQHF. The CDR3 nucleotides read TGTGCCAGTAGTATAGGACAGGGAGGTCAGCCCCAGCATTTT.

This clone was found once. The chain employs TRBV6-5 and TRBJ1-2, with TRBD1 as a possible D gene (5 bases). Germline V lookup: CDR1 MNHEY, CDR2 SVGAGI. CDR3 length: 15 residues. The V end lost 7 bases, the J end lost 2 bases, and 17 bases lay between the germline ends. The CDR3, as DNA: TGTGCCAGCACCCCCGGGGGGGGGTCCAACTATGGCTACACCTTC. This codes for CASTPGGGSNYGYTF.

V usage is TRBV27 and J usage is TRBJ1-4, with 9 positions matching TRBD1. Per the germline V gene, CDR1 is MNHEY and CDR2 is SMNVEV (reference sequence). Trimming removed 6 bases from V and 10 bases from J; junction bases left unmatched: 15. This CDR3 is built from 16 residues. As DNA, the CDR3 is TGTGCCAGCAGCCTCTCAGGGGGACAGGGCCCTGGAAAACTGTTTTTT. Protein: CASSLSGGQGPGKLFF.

This clone was observed a single time. The chain links TRBV2 to TRBJ1-4, with TRBD1 matching 7 bases. Trimming removed 3 bases from V and 5 bases from J; junction bases left unmatched: 3. The CDR3 spans 14 residues. In germline, CDR1 is SNHLY, CDR2 FYNNEI. CDR3 sequence: CASSDPRGNEKLFF. As DNA, the CDR3 is TGTGCCAGCAGTGACCCCAGGGGGAATGAAAAACTGTTTTTT.

The chain recombines TRBV18 with TRBJ1-4; D is unresolved. V was trimmed by 3 bases and J by 5 bases, leaving 7 bases between them. The CDR3 totals 13 residues. The germline V gene encodes CDR1 KGHSH and CDR2 LQKENI. CDR3 loop: CASSPGVNEKLFF. CDR3 sequence (DNA): TGTGCCAGCTCACCGGGAGTGAATGAAAAACTGTTTTTT.